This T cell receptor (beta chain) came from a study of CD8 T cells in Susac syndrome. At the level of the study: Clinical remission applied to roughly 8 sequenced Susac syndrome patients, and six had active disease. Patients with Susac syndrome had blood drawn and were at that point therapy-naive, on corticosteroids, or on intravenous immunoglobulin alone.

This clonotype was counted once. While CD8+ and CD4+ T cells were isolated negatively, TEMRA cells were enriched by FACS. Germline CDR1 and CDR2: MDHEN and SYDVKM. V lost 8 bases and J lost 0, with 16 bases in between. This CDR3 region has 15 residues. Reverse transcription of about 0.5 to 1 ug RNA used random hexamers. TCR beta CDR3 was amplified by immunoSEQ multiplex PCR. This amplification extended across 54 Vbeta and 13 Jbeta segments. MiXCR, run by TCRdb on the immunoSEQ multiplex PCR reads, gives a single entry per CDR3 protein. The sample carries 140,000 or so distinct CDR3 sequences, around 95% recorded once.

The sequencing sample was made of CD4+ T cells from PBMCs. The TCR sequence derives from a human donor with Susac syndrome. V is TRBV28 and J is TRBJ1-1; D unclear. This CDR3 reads CASSGAGWLNTEAFF. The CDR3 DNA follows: TGTGCCAGCTCTGGTGCGGGATGGCTGAACACTGAAGCTTTCTTT.